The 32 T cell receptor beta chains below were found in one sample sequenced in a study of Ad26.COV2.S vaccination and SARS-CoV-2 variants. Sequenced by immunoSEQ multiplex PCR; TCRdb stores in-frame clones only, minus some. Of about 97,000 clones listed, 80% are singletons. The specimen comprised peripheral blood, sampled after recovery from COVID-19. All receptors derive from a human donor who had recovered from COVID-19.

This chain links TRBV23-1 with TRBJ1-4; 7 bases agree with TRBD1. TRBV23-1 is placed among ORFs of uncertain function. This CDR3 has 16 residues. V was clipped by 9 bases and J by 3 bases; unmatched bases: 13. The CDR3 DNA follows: TGCGCCAGGGGGGACAGCCCTTGCAGTGCTAATGAAAAACTGTTTTTT. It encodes CARGDSPCSANEKLFF.

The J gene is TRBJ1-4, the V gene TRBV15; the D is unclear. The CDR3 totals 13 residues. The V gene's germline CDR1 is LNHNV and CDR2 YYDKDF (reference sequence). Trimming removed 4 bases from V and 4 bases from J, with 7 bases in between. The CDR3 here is CATSIRDNEKLFF. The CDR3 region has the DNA TGTGCCACCAGCATCCGGGATAATGAAAAACTGTTTTTT. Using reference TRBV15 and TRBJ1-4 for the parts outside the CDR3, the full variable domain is DAMVIQNPRYQVTQFGKPVTLSCSQTLNHNVMYWYQQKSSQAPKLLFHYYDKDFNNEADTPDNFQSRRPNTSFCFLDIRSPGLGDTAMYLCATSIRDNEKLFFGSGTQLSVL.

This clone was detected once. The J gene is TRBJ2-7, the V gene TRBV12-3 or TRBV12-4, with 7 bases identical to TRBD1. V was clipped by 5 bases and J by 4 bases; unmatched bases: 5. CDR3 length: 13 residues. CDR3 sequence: CASSMGQLYEQYF. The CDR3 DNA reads TGTGCCAGCAGTATGGGACAGTTATACGAGCAGTACTTC.

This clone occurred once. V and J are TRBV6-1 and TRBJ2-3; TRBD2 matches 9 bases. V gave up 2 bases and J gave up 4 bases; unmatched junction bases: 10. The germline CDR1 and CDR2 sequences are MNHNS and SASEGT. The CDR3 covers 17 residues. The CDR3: CASSETGAGGSADTQYF. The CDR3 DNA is TGTGCCAGCAGTGAAACTGGGGCGGGGGGGAGCGCAGATACGCAGTATTTT.

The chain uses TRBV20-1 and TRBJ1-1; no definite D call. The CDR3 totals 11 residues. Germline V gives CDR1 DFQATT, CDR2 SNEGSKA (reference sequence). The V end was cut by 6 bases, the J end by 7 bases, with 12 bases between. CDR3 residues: CSAWVWGEAFF. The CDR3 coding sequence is TGCAGTGCATGGGTTTGGGGTGAAGCTTTCTTT.

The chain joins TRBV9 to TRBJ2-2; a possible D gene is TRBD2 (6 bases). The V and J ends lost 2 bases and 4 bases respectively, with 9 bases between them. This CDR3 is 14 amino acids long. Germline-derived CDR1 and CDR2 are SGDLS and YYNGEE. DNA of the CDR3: TGTGCCAGCAGCGTGGGGACTTCCACCGGGGAGCTGTTTTTT. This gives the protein CASSVGTSTGELFF. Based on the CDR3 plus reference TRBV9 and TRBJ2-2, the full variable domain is DSGVTQTPKHLITATGQRVTLRCSPRSGDLSVYWYQQSLDQGLQFLIQYYNGEERAKGNILERFSAQQFPDLHSELNLSSLELGDSALYFCASSVGTSTGELFFGEGSRLTVL.

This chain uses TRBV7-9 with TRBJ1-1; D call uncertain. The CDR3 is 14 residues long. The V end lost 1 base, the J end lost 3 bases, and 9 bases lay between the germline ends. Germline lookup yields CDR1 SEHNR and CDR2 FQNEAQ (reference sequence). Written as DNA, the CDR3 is TGTGCCAGCAGCTTAGGTGGATTACACACTGAAGCTTTCTTT. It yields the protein CASSLGGLHTEAFF.

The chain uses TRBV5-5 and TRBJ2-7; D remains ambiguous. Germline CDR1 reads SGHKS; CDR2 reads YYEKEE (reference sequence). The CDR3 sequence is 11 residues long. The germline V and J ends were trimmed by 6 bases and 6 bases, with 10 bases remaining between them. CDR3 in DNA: TGTGCCAGCACCGGGCGTAGCGAGCAGTACTTC. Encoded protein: CASTGRSEQYF.

CDR3 sequence (DNA): TGTGCCAGCAGCCGGCAAGGGAGCTCCTACAATGAGCAGTTCTTC. It translates to CASSRQGSSYNEQFF. The J gene is TRBJ2-1, the V gene TRBV5-4, with D tentatively TRBD2 (5 bases). Trimming removed 4 bases at V and 0 bases at J, with 11 bases between. CDR3 length equals 15 residues. The germline V gene has CDR1 SGHNT and CDR2 YYREEE (reference sequence).

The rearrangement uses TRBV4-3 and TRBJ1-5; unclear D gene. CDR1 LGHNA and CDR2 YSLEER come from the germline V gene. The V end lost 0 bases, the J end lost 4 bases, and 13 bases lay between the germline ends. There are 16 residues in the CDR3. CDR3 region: CASSQELASQNQPQHF. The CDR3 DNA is TGCGCCAGCAGCCAAGAATTGGCGTCTCAGAATCAGCCCCAGCATTTT.

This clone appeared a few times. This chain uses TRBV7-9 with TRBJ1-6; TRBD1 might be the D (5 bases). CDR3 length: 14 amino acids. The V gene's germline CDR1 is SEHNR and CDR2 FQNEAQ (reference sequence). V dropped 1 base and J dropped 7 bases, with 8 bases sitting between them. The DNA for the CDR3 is TGTGCCAGCAGCTTAGGGACAAAGAATTCACCCCTCCACTTT. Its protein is CASSLGTKNSPLHF.

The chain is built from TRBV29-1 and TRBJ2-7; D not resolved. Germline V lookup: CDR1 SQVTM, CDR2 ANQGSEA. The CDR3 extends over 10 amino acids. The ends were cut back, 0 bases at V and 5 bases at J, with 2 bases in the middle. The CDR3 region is CSVEEDEQYF. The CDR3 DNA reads TGCAGCGTTGAAGAGGACGAGCAGTACTTC.

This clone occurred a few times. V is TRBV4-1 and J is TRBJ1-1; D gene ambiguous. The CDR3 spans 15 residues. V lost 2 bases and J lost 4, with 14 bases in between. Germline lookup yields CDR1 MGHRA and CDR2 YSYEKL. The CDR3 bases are TGCGCCAGCAGCCAATACCCCGGCTCCGTCACTGAAGCTTTCTTT. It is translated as CASSQYPGSVTEAFF.

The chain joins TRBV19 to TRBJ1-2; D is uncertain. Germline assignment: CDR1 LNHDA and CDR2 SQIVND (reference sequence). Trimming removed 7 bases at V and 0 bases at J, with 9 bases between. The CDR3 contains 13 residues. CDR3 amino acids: CASKWSSNYGYTF. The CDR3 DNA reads TGTGCCAGTAAATGGTCGTCTAACTATGGCTACACCTTC.

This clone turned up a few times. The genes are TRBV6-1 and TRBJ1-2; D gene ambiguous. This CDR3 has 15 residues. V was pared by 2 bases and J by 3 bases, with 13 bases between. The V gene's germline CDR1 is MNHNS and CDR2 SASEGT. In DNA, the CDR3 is TGTGCCAGCAGTGAATTCGGGTTTTCAGACTATGGCTACACCTTC. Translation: CASSEFGFSDYGYTF.

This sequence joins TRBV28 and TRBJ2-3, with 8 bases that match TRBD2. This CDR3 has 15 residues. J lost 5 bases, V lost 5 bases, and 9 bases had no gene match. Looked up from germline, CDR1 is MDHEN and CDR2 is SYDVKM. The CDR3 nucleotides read TGTGCCAGCAGTATCGGGACTAGAGGACTAGATACGCAGTATTTT. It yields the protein CASSIGTRGLDTQYF.

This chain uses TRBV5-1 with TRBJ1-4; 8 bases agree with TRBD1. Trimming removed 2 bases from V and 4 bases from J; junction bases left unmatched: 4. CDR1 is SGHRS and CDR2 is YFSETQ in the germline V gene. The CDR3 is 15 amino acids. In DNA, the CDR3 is TGCGCCAGCAGCTTCGCAGGGGGCGGTAATGAAAAACTGTTTTTT. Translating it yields CASSFAGGGNEKLFF.

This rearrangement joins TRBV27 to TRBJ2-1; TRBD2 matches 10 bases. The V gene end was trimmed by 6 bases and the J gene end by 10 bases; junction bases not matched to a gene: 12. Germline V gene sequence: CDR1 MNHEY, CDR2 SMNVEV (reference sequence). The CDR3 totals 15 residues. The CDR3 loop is CASSLVAGGPGEQFF. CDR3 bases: TGTGCCAGCAGCCTCGTAGCGGGGGGCCCCGGAGAGCAGTTCTTC.

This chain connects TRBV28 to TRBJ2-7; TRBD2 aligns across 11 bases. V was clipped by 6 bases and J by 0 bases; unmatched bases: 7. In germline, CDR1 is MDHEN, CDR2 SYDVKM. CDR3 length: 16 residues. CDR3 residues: CASSKIGTSGSYEQYF. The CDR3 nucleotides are TGTGCCAGCAGCAAGATCGGGACTAGCGGCTCCTACGAGCAGTACTTC.

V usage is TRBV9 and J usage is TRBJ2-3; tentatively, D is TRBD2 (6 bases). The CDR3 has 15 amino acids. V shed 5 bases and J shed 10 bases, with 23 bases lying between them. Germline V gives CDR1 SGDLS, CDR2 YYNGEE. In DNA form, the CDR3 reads TGTGCCAGCAGTCCTTTAGGGGCTGTCGGGGGTTCGCAGTATTTT. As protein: CASSPLGAVGGSQYF.

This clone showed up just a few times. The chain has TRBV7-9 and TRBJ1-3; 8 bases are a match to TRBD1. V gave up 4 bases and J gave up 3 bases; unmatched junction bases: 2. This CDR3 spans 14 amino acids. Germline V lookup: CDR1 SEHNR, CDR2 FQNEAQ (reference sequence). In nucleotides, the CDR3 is TGTGCCAGCAGCTCAGGGGGCGTTGGAAACACCATATATTTT. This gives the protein CASSSGGVGNTIYF.

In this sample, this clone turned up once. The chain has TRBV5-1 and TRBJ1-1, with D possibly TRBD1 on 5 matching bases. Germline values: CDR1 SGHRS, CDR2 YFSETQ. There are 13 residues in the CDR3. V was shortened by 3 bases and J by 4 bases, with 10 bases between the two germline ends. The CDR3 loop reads CASSSYTGTEAFF. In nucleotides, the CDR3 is TGCGCCAGCAGCTCATACACAGGCACTGAAGCTTTCTTT. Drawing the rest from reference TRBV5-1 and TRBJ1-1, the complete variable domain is KAGVTQTPRYLIKTRGQQVTLSCSPISGHRSVSWYQQTPGQGLQFLFEYFSETQRNKGNFPGRFSGRQFSNSRSEMNVSTLELGDSALYLCASSSYTGTEAFFGQGTRLTVV.

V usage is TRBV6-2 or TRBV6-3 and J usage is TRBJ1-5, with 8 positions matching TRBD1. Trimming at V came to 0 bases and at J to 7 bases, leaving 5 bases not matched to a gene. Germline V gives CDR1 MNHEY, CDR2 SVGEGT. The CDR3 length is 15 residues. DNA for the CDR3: TGTGCCAGCAGTTACTCCGGACAGGGAAGACAGCCCCAGCATTTT. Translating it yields CASSYSGQGRQPQHF.

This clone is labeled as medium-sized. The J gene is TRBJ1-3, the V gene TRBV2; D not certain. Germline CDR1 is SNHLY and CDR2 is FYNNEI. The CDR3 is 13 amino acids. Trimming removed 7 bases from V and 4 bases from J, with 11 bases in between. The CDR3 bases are TGTGCCAGCAAGCTTATATTAGGAAACACCATATATTTT. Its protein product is CASKLILGNTIYF.

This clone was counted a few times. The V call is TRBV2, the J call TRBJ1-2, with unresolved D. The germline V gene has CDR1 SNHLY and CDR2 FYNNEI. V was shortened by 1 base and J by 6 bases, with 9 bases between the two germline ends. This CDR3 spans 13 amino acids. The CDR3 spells CASSEGSRHGYTF. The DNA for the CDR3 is TGTGCCAGCAGTGAAGGCAGCAGACATGGCTACACCTTC.

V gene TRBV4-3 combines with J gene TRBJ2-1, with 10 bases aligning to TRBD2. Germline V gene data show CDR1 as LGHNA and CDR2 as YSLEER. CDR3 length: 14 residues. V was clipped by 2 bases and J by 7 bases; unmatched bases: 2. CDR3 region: CASSQLAGANEQFF. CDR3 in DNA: TGCGCCAGCAGCCAACTAGCGGGGGCAAATGAGCAGTTCTTC.

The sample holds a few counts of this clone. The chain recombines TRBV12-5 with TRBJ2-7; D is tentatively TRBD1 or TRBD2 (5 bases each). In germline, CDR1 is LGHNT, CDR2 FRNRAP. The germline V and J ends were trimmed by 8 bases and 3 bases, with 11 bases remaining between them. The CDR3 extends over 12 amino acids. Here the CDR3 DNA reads TGTGCTAGTATCGGGGCCAGCTACGAGCAGTACTTC. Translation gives CASIGASYEQYF.

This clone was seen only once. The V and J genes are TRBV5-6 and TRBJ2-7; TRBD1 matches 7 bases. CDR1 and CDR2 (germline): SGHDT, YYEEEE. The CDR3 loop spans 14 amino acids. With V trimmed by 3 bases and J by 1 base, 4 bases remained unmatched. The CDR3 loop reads CASSSGTDSYEQYF. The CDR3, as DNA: TGTGCCAGCAGCTCCGGGACAGATTCCTACGAGCAGTACTTC.

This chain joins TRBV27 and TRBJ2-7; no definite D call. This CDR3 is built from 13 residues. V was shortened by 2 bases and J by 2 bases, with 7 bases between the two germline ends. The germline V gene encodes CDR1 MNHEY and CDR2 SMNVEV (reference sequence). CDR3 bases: TGTGCCAGCAGTTTAAGGGCGGCCTACGAGCAGTACTTC. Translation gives CASSLRAAYEQYF.

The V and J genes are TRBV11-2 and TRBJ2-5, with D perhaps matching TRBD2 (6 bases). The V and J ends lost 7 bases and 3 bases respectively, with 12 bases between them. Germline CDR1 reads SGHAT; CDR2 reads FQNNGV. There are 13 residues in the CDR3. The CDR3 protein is CASTFGEEETQYF. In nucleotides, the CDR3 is TGTGCCAGCACCTTTGGGGAGGAAGAGACCCAGTACTTC.

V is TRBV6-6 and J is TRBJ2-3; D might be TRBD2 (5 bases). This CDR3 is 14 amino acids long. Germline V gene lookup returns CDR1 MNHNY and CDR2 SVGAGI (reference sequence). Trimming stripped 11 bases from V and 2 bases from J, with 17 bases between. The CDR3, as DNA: TGTGCCGTCAGTGGGTCGAGGGCCACAGATACGCAGTATTTT. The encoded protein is CAVSGSRATDTQYF.

The CDR3 region is CASSPLSGGGTDTQYF. The CDR3 coding sequence is TGTGCCAGCAGCCCCTTGAGCGGGGGGGGCACAGATACGCAGTATTTT. The V and J genes are TRBV4-2 and TRBJ2-3, with 10 bases aligning to TRBD2. The J segment lost 1 base and the V segment lost 4 bases, leaving 5 bases of the junction unmatched. Per the germline V gene, CDR1 is LGHNA and CDR2 is YNFKEQ. This CDR3 region has 16 residues.